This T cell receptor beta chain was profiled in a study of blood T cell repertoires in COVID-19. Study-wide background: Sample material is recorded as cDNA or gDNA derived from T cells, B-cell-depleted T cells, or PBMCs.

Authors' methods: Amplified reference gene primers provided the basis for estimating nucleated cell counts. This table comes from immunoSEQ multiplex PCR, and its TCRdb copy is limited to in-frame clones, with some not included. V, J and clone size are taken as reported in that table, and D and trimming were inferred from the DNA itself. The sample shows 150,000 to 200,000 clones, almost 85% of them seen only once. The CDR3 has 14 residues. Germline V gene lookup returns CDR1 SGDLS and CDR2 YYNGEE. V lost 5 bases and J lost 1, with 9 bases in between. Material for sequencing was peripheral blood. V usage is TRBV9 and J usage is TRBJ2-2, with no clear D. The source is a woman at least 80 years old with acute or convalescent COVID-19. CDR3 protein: CASRQLLNTGELFF. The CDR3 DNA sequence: TGTGCCAGCAGACAGCTCCTGAACACCGGGGAGCTGTTTTTT.